Below, 5 T cell receptor beta chains from the same sample are listed, as sequenced in a study of cytomegalovirus exposure and HLA in healthy donors. PCR employed 60 Vbeta and 13 Jbeta primers. Assay: immunoSEQ multiplex PCR; the TCRdb copy retains only in-frame clones and omits some. This sample has about 140,000 clones, with approximately 83% found just once. Sequencing input: PBMCs. These receptors were obtained from a man aged 35 to 55 in good health and CMV-seropositive.

The chain couples TRBV30 to TRBJ1-5, with 7 bases identical to TRBD1. Germline assignment: CDR1 GTSNPN and CDR2 SVGIG (reference sequence). The CDR3 extends over 13 amino acids. V shed 2 bases and J 6 bases; nucleotides not matched to a gene: 4. CDR3 sequence: CAWSLQGRQPQHF. The CDR3 DNA sequence: TGTGCCTGGAGTCTACAGGGGCGTCAGCCCCAGCATTTT.

V is TRBV7-9 and J is TRBJ2-2; 10 bases align to TRBD2. V trimming: 6 bases; J trimming: 0 bases; junction bases outside the gene matches: 4. CDR3 size: 16 residues. Germline V gene lookup returns CDR1 SEHNR and CDR2 FQNEAQ (reference sequence). CDR3 sequence reads: CASSGAGGTNTGELFF. The DNA for the CDR3 is TGTGCCAGCAGTGGAGCGGGGGGGACGAACACCGGGGAGCTGTTTTTT.

This clone was recorded once. The chain couples TRBV5-1 to TRBJ2-1; 12 positions agree with TRBD2. The CDR3 spans 15 residues. Germline V gene data show CDR1 as SGHRS and CDR2 as YFSETQ. V gave up 4 bases and J gave up 8 bases; unmatched junction bases: 7. Written as DNA, the CDR3 is TGCGCCAGCAGCCTTTCTAGCGGGAGGGCCTATGAGCAGTTCTTC. This translates into CASSLSSGRAYEQFF.

The chain combines TRBV27 with TRBJ2-5, with D perhaps matching TRBD1 (6 bases). TRBJ2-7 matches the DNA end more closely, so the J call is doubtful. The CDR3 spans 15 residues. In germline, CDR1 is MNHEY, CDR2 SMNVEV (reference sequence). The CDR3 DNA sequence: TGTGCCAGCAGTCCGCGTCCCGGGACATCCTACGAGCAGTACTTC. As protein: CASSPRPGTSYEQYF.

The CDR3 spells CASSGLAGNNEQFF. DNA of the CDR3: TGTGCCAGCAGTGGACTAGCGGGGAACAATGAGCAGTTCTTC. V and J are TRBV6-4 and TRBJ2-1; 11 positions match TRBD2. V shed 4 bases and J 5 bases; nucleotides not matched to a gene: 1. The CDR3 consists of 14 residues. In germline, CDR1 is MRHNA, CDR2 SNTAGT.